The 28 T cell receptor beta chains reported below all come from one sample, sequenced in a study of blood T cell repertoires in COVID-19 (dated by TCRdb to 2019 to 2021). The library relied on the immunoSEQ multiplex PCR assay. TCRdb limited this immuneACCESS table to in-frame rearrangements with V and J called. A share of clones is missing; checked studies link under half to unresolved V genes, and the rest is unexplained. In all, the sample holds over 200,000 clones, and 83% of those were seen once. Of the sample, roughly 5.7% is held by the ten largest clones. What was sequenced was peripheral blood. All receptors come from a man of 80 years or more with acute or convalescent COVID-19.

V is TRBV3-1 (or the pseudogene TRBV3-2) and J is TRBJ2-3; D may be TRBD1 (5 bases). V was cut by 0 bases and J by 5 bases, with 21 bases left in between. The CDR3 contains 18 residues. Germline V lookup: CDR1 LGHDT, CDR2 YNNKEL (reference sequence). Here the CDR3 DNA reads TGTGCCAGCAGCCAAGATCTTATGGGCCAGGGCCAAGGAGATACGCAGTATTTT. It is translated as CASSQDLMGQGQGDTQYF.

The table lists this clone with a few counts. The chain employs TRBV4-1 and TRBJ1-5; 10 positions match TRBD1. The CDR3 totals 17 residues. With V trimmed by 0 bases and J by 7 bases, 9 bases remained unmatched. Germline V gene lookup returns CDR1 MGHRA and CDR2 YSYEKL. The CDR3 DNA is TGCGCCAGCAGCCAAGATTGGACAGGGGGAGCGTGGCAGCCCCAGCATTTT. Residues: CASSQDWTGGAWQPQHF.

This rearrangement joins TRBV10-3 to TRBJ2-1; 7 nucleotides line up with TRBD2. The trim removed 4 bases at V and 2 bases at J, leaving 5 bases unmatched. Germline loops: CDR1 ENHRY, CDR2 SYGVKD. The CDR3 loop spans 15 amino acids. Written as DNA, the CDR3 is TGTGCCATCAGTGGGGTAGGGACTACCTACAATGAGCAGTTCTTC. As protein: CAISGVGTTYNEQFF.

The chain links TRBV2 to TRBJ2-7; 7 nucleotides line up with TRBD2. V shed 5 bases and J 0 bases; nucleotides not matched to a gene: 7. Germline values: CDR1 SNHLY, CDR2 FYNNEI. The CDR3 sequence is 15 residues long. CDR3: CASSIGRGSSYEQYF. The CDR3 DNA sequence: TGTGCCAGCAGTATTGGGAGGGGATCCTCCTACGAGCAGTACTTC.

This rearrangement joins TRBV6-6 to TRBJ2-7; 10 bases match TRBD2. The CDR3 covers 15 residues. From germline, CDR1 is MNHNY and CDR2 SVGAGI (reference sequence). The V segment lost 0 bases and the J segment 6 bases; nucleotides outside the gene matches: 5. CDR3 bases: TGTGCCAGCAGTTACTCAGCGGGGGGGCCCGGCGAGCAGTACTTC. Its translation is CASSYSAGGPGEQYF.

This chain uses TRBV5-1 with TRBJ2-7, with 8 positions matching TRBD1. The germline V gene encodes CDR1 SGHRS and CDR2 YFSETQ. V gave up 4 bases and J gave up 0 bases; unmatched junction bases: 9. The CDR3 covers 16 residues. The CDR3 loop reads CASSHDKQGVSYEQYF. CDR3 nucleotides: TGCGCCAGCAGCCACGACAAACAGGGGGTCTCCTACGAGCAGTACTTC.

This chain connects TRBV7-3 to TRBJ1-2; 7 bases are a match to TRBD1. Losses at the gene ends were 2 bases for V and 6 bases for J; bases not matched to a gene: 3. The germline CDR1 and CDR2 sequences are SGHTA and FQGTGA. This CDR3 has 13 residues. The CDR3 region has the DNA TGTGCCAGCAGCTTACCCACAGGGGATGGCTACACCTTC. It translates to CASSLPTGDGYTF.

The chain employs TRBV30 and TRBJ2-2, with TRBD1 matching 7 bases. The CDR3 is made up of 15 amino acids. Per the germline V gene, CDR1 is GTSNPN and CDR2 is SVGIG (reference sequence). J was trimmed by 1 base and V by 5 bases; bases with no gene match: 7. CDR3 sequence reads: CAWQTGQMNTGELFF. For the CDR3, the DNA is TGTGCCTGGCAAACGGGACAGATGAACACCGGGGAGCTGTTTTTT.

The CDR3 region has the DNA TGTGCCACCAGTGATACCGGGACAGGTGGAGGAGAGACCCAGTACTTC. Its translation is CATSDTGTGGGETQYF. This chain uses TRBV24-1 with TRBJ2-5; TRBD1 agrees at 8 bases. Germline loops: CDR1 KGHDR, CDR2 SFDVKD. V trimming: 3 bases; J trimming: 4 bases; junction bases outside the gene matches: 9. This CDR3 is built from 16 residues.

CDR3 region: CVRSSSEGSRGPHEQYF. For the CDR3, the DNA is TGTGTCAGAAGCTCCTCGGAGGGTAGTAGGGGTCCACACGAGCAGTACTTC. The chain carries TRBV7-5 and TRBJ2-7; the table gives TRBD2 as D, unverified against the DNA. TRBV7-5 is a known pseudogene. This CDR3 region has 17 residues.

This clone turned up a few times. This sequence joins TRBV29-1 and TRBJ2-5; TRBD1 might be the D (7 bases). Trimming removed 7 bases at V and 2 bases at J, with 11 bases between. Per the germline V gene, CDR1 is SQVTM and CDR2 is ANQGSEA. CDR3 size: 12 residues. The CDR3 loop is CSGQGGQETQYF. CDR3 sequence (DNA): TGCAGCGGGCAGGGGGGACAAGAGACCCAGTACTTC.

V and J are TRBV3-1 (or the pseudogene TRBV3-2) and TRBJ2-7, with D perhaps matching TRBD1 (5 bases). Germline lookup yields CDR1 LGHDT and CDR2 YNNKEL (reference sequence). The CDR3 has 12 residues. Trimming took 6 bases from V and 3 from J, leaving 9 bases between them. The CDR3 here is CASSGAGYEQYF. The CDR3 nucleotides are TGTGCCAGCAGTGGGGCAGGCTACGAGCAGTACTTC.

On this clone: Other nucleotide sequences from this sample produce the same CDR3. The rearrangement links TRBV24-1 to TRBJ2-1; perhaps TRBD2 as D (6 bases). Germline CDR1 and CDR2: KGHDR and SFDVKD. Trimming removed 2 bases at V and 0 bases at J, with 10 bases between. CDR3 length: 16 residues. The CDR3 nucleotides read TGTGCCACCAGTGATTCTAGCGTTAGCTCCTACAATGAGCAGTTCTTC. Residues: CATSDSSVSSYNEQFF.

J is TRBJ1-6 and V is TRBV27; 10 nucleotides agree with TRBD1. The CDR3 consists of 15 residues. V lost 6 bases, J lost 13 bases, and 12 bases stayed unmatched. The germline CDR1 and CDR2 sequences are MNHEY and SMNVEV (reference sequence). Written as DNA, the CDR3 is TGTGCCAGCAGCCGCGCGAGGGGACAGGGGTCTCCCCTCCACTTT. This gives the protein CASSRARGQGSPLHF.

The chain couples TRBV7-9 to TRBJ2-7, with D hard to call. The CDR3 spans 13 residues. V was pared by 2 bases and J by 5 bases, with 10 bases between. Germline-derived CDR1 and CDR2 are SEHNR and FQNEAQ (reference sequence). The CDR3: CASSLSGFHEQYF. CDR3 DNA: TGTGCCAGCAGCTTATCCGGTTTCCACGAGCAGTACTTC.

This sequence joins TRBV3-1 (or the pseudogene TRBV3-2) and TRBJ2-4; perhaps TRBD2 as D (6 bases). V dropped 1 base and J dropped 0 bases, with 13 bases sitting between them. Per germline, CDR1 LGHDT and CDR2 YNNKEL (reference sequence). The CDR3 consists of 17 residues. Here the CDR3 reads CASSQAQGGTAKNIQYF. For the CDR3, the DNA is TGTGCCAGCAGCCAAGCCCAGGGAGGTACAGCCAAAAACATTCAGTACTTC.

The V and J genes are TRBV5-5 and TRBJ1-6; 9 bases are shared with TRBD1. The germline CDR1 and CDR2 sequences are SGHKS and YYEKEE (reference sequence). V lost 4 bases and J lost 7; bases outside the gene matches: 6. This CDR3 contains 15 residues. The CDR3 nucleotides read TGTGCCAGCAGCCTTGGACAGGGGCTGAATTCACCCCTCCACTTT. Amino acids: CASSLGQGLNSPLHF.

This chain connects TRBV5-4 to TRBJ1-2, with 8 bases identical to TRBD1. The CDR3 covers 14 residues. Germline trimming cut 4 bases from V and 8 bases from J; bases unmatched to any gene: 10. In germline, CDR1 is SGHNT, CDR2 YYREEE (reference sequence). The CDR3 DNA reads TGTGCCAGCAGCACGGACAGGGCGTATTGGGGCTACACCTTC. Its protein is CASSTDRAYWGYTF.

The chain carries TRBV29-1 and TRBJ1-5, with unresolved D. The germline V and J ends were trimmed by 4 bases and 0 bases, with 13 bases remaining between them. In germline, CDR1 is SQVTM, CDR2 ANQGSEA. This CDR3 spans 15 amino acids. In nucleotides, the CDR3 is TGCAGCGTTGTAGTCCAACTAGATAGCAATCAGCCCCAGCATTTT. It yields the protein CSVVVQLDSNQPQHF.

The chain recombines TRBV6-1 with TRBJ2-1; D is possibly TRBD1 (6 bases). This CDR3 has 17 amino acids. V lost 3 bases, J lost 8 bases, and 23 bases lay in between. Germline CDR1 MNHNS, CDR2 SASEGT. Written as DNA, the CDR3 is TGTGCCAGCAGTGATTCTGTCTCAGGGGCTGGATGGGATGAGCAGTTCTTC. The encoded protein is CASSDSVSGAGWDEQFF.

This rearrangement joins TRBV19 to TRBJ2-5; possibly TRBD2 for D (6 bases). Germline-derived CDR1 and CDR2 are LNHDA and SQIVND (reference sequence). The CDR3 runs 14 residues. Trimming cost V 6 bases and J 5 bases, with 16 bases left between them. CDR3 sequence: CASSLMGGAETQYF. Written as DNA, the CDR3 is TGTGCCAGTAGCCTAATGGGAGGCGCGGAGACCCAGTACTTC.

The chain couples TRBV19 to TRBJ1-1; D remains ambiguous. The CDR3 contains 14 residues. In germline, CDR1 is LNHDA, CDR2 SQIVND (reference sequence). Trimming cost V 9 bases and J 3 bases, with 17 bases left between them. In nucleotides, the CDR3 is TGTGCCAGCCCTCCTGTACGGGGTGACACTGAAGCTTTCTTT. As protein: CASPPVRGDTEAFF.

The chain recombines TRBV2 with TRBJ1-3; possibly TRBD1 for D (5 bases). The length of the CDR3 is 14 residues. Germline V gene sequence: CDR1 SNHLY, CDR2 FYNNEI. Trimming removed 6 bases at V and 0 bases at J, with 9 bases between. CDR3 protein: CASSREFSGNTIYF. CDR3 nucleotide sequence: TGTGCCAGCAGCAGGGAATTCTCTGGAAACACCATATATTTT.

This clone was counted once. V is TRBV5-1 and J is TRBJ2-1; 7 nucleotides match TRBD1. Germline values: CDR1 SGHRS, CDR2 YFSETQ. Trimming took 0 bases from V and 7 from J; bases not matched to a gene: 7. The CDR3 sequence is 15 residues long. The CDR3 spells CASSLVDRVGNEQFF. The DNA of the CDR3 is TGCGCCAGCAGCTTGGTTGACAGGGTCGGGAATGAGCAGTTCTTC.

This clone turned up a few times. The chain couples TRBV6-5 to TRBJ2-5; no reliable D call. The CDR3 has 14 amino acids. Germline CDR1 reads MNHEY; CDR2 reads SVGAGI. V was pared by 6 bases and J by 1 base, with 12 bases between. Here the CDR3 reads CASRSRSRQETQYF. The CDR3 bases are TGTGCCAGCAGGAGCCGTTCGCGCCAAGAGACCCAGTACTTC.

This chain links TRBV28 with TRBJ1-5; no firm D call. Germline CDR1 reads MDHEN; CDR2 reads SYDVKM. The CDR3 is 16 amino acids. Trimming took off 5 bases at V and 0 bases at J, with 14 bases between the two ends. The CDR3 loop is CASSALARISNQPQHF. In nucleotides, the CDR3 is TGTGCCAGCAGTGCCCTCGCGAGGATTAGCAATCAGCCCCAGCATTTT.

The CDR3 DNA sequence: TGTGCCAGCAGCCCTGGGACAAAGAACTACGAGCAGTACTTC. This translates into CASSPGTKNYEQYF. This chain uses TRBV5-6 with TRBJ2-7, with a possible D match to TRBD1 (6 bases). Trimming took off 4 bases at V and 3 bases at J, with 14 bases between the two ends. The CDR3 spans 14 residues. Germline V lookup: CDR1 SGHDT, CDR2 YYEEEE.

The chain has TRBV19 and TRBJ1-5; D perhaps matches TRBD1 (5 bases). From germline, CDR1 is LNHDA and CDR2 SQIVND (reference sequence). The CDR3 has 14 amino acids. Trimming stripped 3 bases from V and 7 bases from J, with 13 bases between. The chain's CDR3 is CASSILGGSQPQHF. For the CDR3, the DNA is TGTGCCAGTAGTATCCTGGGGGGGAGCCAGCCCCAGCATTTT.